Reported below is one TCR beta chain. Sequencing was performed with immunoSEQ multiplex PCR; in TCRdb, only in-frame clones are kept and a portion is missing. Found here are 130,000 to 150,000 clones, about 88% of them singletons; the top ten hold 2.3%. The sample originates from a study of blood T cell repertoires in COVID-19. The CDR3 has 15 residues. Trimming removed 2 bases from V and 5 bases from J; junction bases left unmatched: 5. The germline gives CDR1 SGHTA, CDR2 FQGTGA. The chain joins TRBV7-3 to TRBJ2-2; 7 nucleotides line up with TRBD1. The receptor's source is a human donor in a cohort sampled during active COVID-19. Sequencing was performed on peripheral blood. In nucleotides, the CDR3 is TGTGCCAGCAGCTTAGACAGGGCTGGGACCGGGGAGCTGTTTTTT. The encoded protein is CASSLDRAGTGELFF. The full variable domain, rest sourced from reference TRBV7-3 and TRBJ2-2, is GAGVSQTPSNKVTEKGKYVELRCDPISGHTALYWYRQSLGQGPEFLIYFQGTGAADDSGLPNDRFFAVRPEGSVSTLKIQRTERGDSAVYLCASSLDRAGTGELFFGEGSRLTVL.